What follows are 2 T cell receptor beta chains derived from one specimen sequenced in a study of early T cells in non-severe SARS-CoV-2 infection. TCRdb independently ran MiXCR on the 5' RACE reads; one entry per CDR3 protein. The sample holds some 45,000 distinct CDR3 sequences, approximately 5.9% seen once. Sequencing used whole blood, obtained at baseline. These receptors were collected from an adult who was a healthcare worker with PCR-confirmed SARS-CoV-2 infection or an uninfected control (not recorded which).

This clonotype was seen many times. The V gene is TRBV6-1, the J gene TRBJ1-3; D not resolved. With 5 bases removed from V and 4 bases from J, the gap between germline ends came to 15 bases. Germline-derived CDR1 and CDR2 are MNHNS and SASEGT. CDR3 length: 15 residues. Here the CDR3 DNA reads TGTGCCAGCAGTAGCCAGACCGGCTGGGGAAACACCATATATTTT. This translates into CASSSQTGWGNTIYF.

A remark on this clonotype: At one end, the junction sequence differs from germline, possibly due to a read error. The chain employs TRBV10-3 and TRBJ2-7; 7 positions match TRBD1. Germline CDR1 is ENHRY and CDR2 is SYGVKD. The CDR3 totals 17 residues. CDR3 in amino acids: CVISRTGTAEPYYEQYF. Here the CDR3 DNA reads TGTGTCATCAGCCGAACCGGGACAGCAGAACCCTACTACGAGCAGTACTTC.